Listed below are T cell receptor beta chains from one sample, sequenced in a study of blood T cell repertoires in COVID-19. Sequencing used immunoSEQ multiplex PCR; TCRdb keeps in-frame clones, though not all of them. This table has 200,000 to 300,000 clones, 80% to 90% appearing once. Sequencing was performed on peripheral blood. The receptors originated from a man aged 60 to 69 with acute or convalescent COVID-19. Both conserved end residues are part of each CDR3. A D gene is named only where the DNA matches it firmly. Clone size, where shown, is once, few, many, or a class for clones that have expanded.

clone_size,j_call,d_call,v_call,cdr3_length,cdr3_aa,cdr3_nt
NA,TRBJ2-7,TRBD1,TRBV5-4,14,CASSGTGTSGEQYF,TGTGCCAGCAGTGGGACAGGGACGTCTGGCGAGCAGTACTTC
few,TRBJ1-2,TRBD1,TRBV2,14,CASSEGQEGYGYTF,TGTGCCAGCAGTGAGGGACAGGAAGGCTATGGCTACACCTTC
NA,TRBJ1-2,TRBD1,TRBV3-1/TRBV3-2,15,CASSPTDRKASGYTF,TGTGCCAGCAGCCCCACGGACAGGAAGGCGAGTGGCTACACCTTC
NA,TRBJ2-1,TRBD1,TRBV11-2,15,CASSLGQGTYNEQFF,TGTGCCAGCAGCTTAGGACAGGGGACCTACAATGAGCAGTTCTTC
NA,TRBJ2-1,TRBD2,TRBV4-2,16,CASSQGTSGSYNEQFF,TGTGCCAGCAGCCAAGGGACTAGCGGGAGTTACAATGAGCAGTTCTTC
NA,TRBJ2-7,NA,TRBV28,17,CASSLSGVVAASYEQYF,TGTGCCAGCAGTTTAAGTGGCGTAGTAGCGGCGTCCTACGAGCAGTACTTC
NA,TRBJ2-4,NA,TRBV5-3,18,CARSTRDWDLSAKNIQYF,TGTGCCAGAAGCACCCGGGACTGGGACCTTTCAGCCAAAAACATTCAGTACTTC
NA,TRBJ2-7,TRBD2,TRBV13,15,CATRVAGGPVYEQYF,TGTGCCACCCGGGTAGCGGGAGGGCCCGTCTACGAGCAGTACTTC
NA,TRBJ1-1,TRBD1,TRBV7-3,16,CASSLTGGNLNTEAFF,TGTGCCAGCAGCTTGACAGGGGGTAATTTGAACACTGAAGCTTTCTTT
NA,TRBJ2-7,TRBD2,TRBV7-6,14,CASSSSGIAYEQYF,TGTGCCAGCAGTTCAAGCGGGATCGCCTACGAGCAGTACTTC
once,TRBJ2-6,NA,TRBV7-9,15,CASSLAETGANVLTF,TGTGCCAGCAGCTTAGCGGAGACTGGGGCCAACGTCCTGACTTTC
NA,TRBJ2-3,NA,TRBV20-1,10,CSATQRTQYF,TGCAGTGCCACCCAGCGGACGCAGTATTTT
NA,TRBJ1-2,TRBD1,TRBV7-3,14,CASSRQGGSDGYTF,TGTGCCAGCAGCAGACAGGGGGGATCGGATGGCTACACCTTC